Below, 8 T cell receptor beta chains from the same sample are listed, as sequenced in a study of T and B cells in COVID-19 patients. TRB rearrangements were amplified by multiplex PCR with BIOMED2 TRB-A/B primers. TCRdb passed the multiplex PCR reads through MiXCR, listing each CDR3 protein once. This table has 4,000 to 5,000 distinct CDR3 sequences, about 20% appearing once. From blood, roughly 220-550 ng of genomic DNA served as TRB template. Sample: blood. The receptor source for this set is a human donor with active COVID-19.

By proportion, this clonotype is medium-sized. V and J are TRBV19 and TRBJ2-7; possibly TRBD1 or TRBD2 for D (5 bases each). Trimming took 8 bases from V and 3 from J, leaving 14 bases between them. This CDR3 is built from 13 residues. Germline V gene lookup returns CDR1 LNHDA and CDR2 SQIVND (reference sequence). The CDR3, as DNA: TGTGCCAGTGACGCAGGGACCAGCTACGAGCAGTACTTC. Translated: CASDAGTSYEQYF. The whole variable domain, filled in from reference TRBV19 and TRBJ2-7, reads DGGITQSPKYLFRKEGQNVTLSCEQNLNHDAMYWYRQDPGQGLRLIYYSQIVNDFQKGDIAEGYSVSREKKESFPLTVTSAQKNPTAFYLCASDAGTSYEQYFGPGTRLTVT.

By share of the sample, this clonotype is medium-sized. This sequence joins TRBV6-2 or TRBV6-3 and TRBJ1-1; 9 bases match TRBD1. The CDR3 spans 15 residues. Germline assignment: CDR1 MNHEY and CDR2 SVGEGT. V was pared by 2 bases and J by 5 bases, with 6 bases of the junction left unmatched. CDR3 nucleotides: TGTGCCAGCAGTTACGGGGACAGGGTAAGGACTGAAGCTTTCTTT. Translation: CASSYGDRVRTEAFF.

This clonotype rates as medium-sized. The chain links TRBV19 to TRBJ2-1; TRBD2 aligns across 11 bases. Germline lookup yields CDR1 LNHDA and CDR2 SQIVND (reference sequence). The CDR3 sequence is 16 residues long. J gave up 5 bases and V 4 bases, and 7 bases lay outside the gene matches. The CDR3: CASSSHSGRENNEQFF. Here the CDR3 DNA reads TGTGCCAGTAGTAGCCATAGCGGGAGGGAGAACAATGAGCAGTTCTTC.

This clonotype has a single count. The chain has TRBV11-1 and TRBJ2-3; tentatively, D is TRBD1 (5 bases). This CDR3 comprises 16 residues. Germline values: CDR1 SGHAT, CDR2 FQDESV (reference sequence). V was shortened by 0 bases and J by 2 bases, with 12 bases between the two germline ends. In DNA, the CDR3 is TGTGCCAGCAGCTTAGCACATGGGGCGTCCACAGATACGCAGTATTTT. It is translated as CASSLAHGASTDTQYF.

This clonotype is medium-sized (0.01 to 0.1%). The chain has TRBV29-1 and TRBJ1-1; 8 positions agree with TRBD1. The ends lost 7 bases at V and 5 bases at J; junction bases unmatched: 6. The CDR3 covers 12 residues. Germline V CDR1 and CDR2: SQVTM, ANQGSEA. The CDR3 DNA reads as TGCAGCGCACCTCGACAGGGGACTGAAGCTTTCTTT. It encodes CSAPRQGTEAFF.

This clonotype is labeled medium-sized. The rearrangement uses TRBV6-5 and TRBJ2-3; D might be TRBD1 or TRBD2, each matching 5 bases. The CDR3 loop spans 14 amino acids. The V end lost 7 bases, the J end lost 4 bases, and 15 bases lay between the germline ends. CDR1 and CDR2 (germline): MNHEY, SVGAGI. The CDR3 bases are TGTGCCAGCAACGGGGCTCCCCCCTCAGATACGCAGTATTTT. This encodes CASNGAPPSDTQYF.

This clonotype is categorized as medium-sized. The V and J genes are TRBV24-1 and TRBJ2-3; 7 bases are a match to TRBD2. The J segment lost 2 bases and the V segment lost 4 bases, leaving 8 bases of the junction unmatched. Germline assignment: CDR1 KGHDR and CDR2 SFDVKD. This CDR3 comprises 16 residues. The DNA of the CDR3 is TGTGCCACCAGTGACCCGGGGAGGGCGGACACAGATACGCAGTATTTT. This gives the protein CATSDPGRADTDTQYF.

The CDR3 is CASSPDLNTDTQYF. The CDR3 coding sequence is TGTGCCAGCAGCCCGGACTTAAACACAGATACGCAGTATTTT. This rearrangement joins TRBV7-2 to TRBJ2-3, with D perhaps TRBD2 (5 bases). There are 14 residues in the CDR3. Trimming took 5 bases from V and 2 from J, leaving 11 bases between them. Germline values: CDR1 SGHTA, CDR2 FQGNSA. The variable domain in full, completed from reference TRBV7-2 and TRBJ2-3, reads GAGVSQSPSNKVTEKGKDVELRCDPISGHTALYWYRQSLGQGLEFLIYFQGNSAPDKSGLPSDRFSAERTGGSVSTLTIQRTQQEDSAVYLCASSPDLNTDTQYFGPGTRLTVL.